Listed here is a single T cell receptor (beta chain). The record originates from a study of blood T cell repertoires in COVID-19. Study as a whole: Both acute and convalescent COVID-19 samples were obtained from the United States, Italy and Spain. PBMCs, B-cell-depleted T cells, or T cells provided the cDNA or gDNA that made up the material.

Measured with immunoSEQ multiplex PCR; TCRdb has only the in-frame clones, and not every one. The data hold around 39,000 clones, with less than 85% observed a single time. With V trimmed by 4 bases and J by 4 bases, 6 bases remained unmatched. The length of the CDR3 is 15 residues. Per germline, CDR1 MNHEY and CDR2 SVGAGI. The gene calls are TRBV6-5 and TRBJ2-1; the match to TRBD2 covers 8 bases. Sequenced input: peripheral blood. This TCR came from a woman in her sixties or seventies with acute or convalescent COVID-19. The CDR3 DNA reads as TGTGCCAGCAGTTCGCTAGCGGGTCTGTACAATGAGCAGTTCTTC. Its translation: CASSSLAGLYNEQFF.